The 13 T cell receptor beta chains below were found in one sample sequenced in a study of cytomegalovirus exposure and HLA in healthy donors. Primers: 60 Vbeta forward and 13 Jbeta reverse. Using immunoSEQ multiplex PCR, the repertoire was profiled, and TCRdb retains in-frame clones only, with some absent. The sample records around 150,000 clones, over 55% being singletons. The sample taken for sequencing was PBMCs. These receptors were taken from a middle-aged man in good health and CMV-seronegative.

This clone was seen more than once but under ten times. The V gene is TRBV19, the J gene TRBJ2-7, with D perhaps matching TRBD1 (7 bases). V lost 5 bases to trimming and J lost 6 bases, with 14 bases between them. Germline V lookup: CDR1 LNHDA, CDR2 SQIVND (reference sequence). The CDR3 spans 13 residues. For the CDR3, the DNA is TGTGCCAGTAGTTTCCAGGGGGGAGGCGAGCAGTACTTC. As protein: CASSFQGGGEQYF.

The chain carries TRBV6-6 and TRBJ1-5; D unclear. This CDR3 has 13 residues. V was cut by 2 bases and J by 1 base, with 3 bases left in between. Looked up from germline, CDR1 is MNHNY and CDR2 is SVGAGI (reference sequence). The CDR3 nucleotides read TGTGCCAGCAGTTACCCGAGCAATCAGCCCCAGCATTTT. This translates into CASSYPSNQPQHF.

The V and J genes are TRBV4-2 and TRBJ1-3; D perhaps matches TRBD1 (6 bases). CDR3 length equals 15 residues. Trimming cost V 4 bases and J 0 bases, with 10 bases left between them. Germline assignment: CDR1 LGHNA and CDR2 YNFKEQ. The CDR3 nucleotides are TGTGCCAGCAGCCGGACAGATAACTCTGGAAACACCATATATTTT. It specifies CASSRTDNSGNTIYF.

This clone has only one observation. V usage is TRBV6-9 and J usage is TRBJ1-1, with 8 bases identical to TRBD1. J was trimmed by 1 base and V by 5 bases; bases with no gene match: 15. This CDR3 spans 18 amino acids. In germline, CDR1 is MNHGY, CDR2 SVAAGI. The CDR3 coding sequence is TGTGCCAGCAGTCCCGAAAATGGTACAGGGGGGGAGAACACTGAAGCTTTCTTT. It is translated as CASSPENGTGGENTEAFF.

Here the CDR3 reads CASSRRTSGRAGETQYF. CDR3 DNA sequence: TGTGCCAGCTCACGACGGACTAGCGGGAGGGCCGGAGAGACCCAGTACTTC. The rearrangement uses TRBV18 and TRBJ2-5, with 15 nucleotides matching TRBD2. The CDR3 runs to 17 residues. Germline V gives CDR1 KGHSH, CDR2 LQKENI. V gave up 4 bases and J gave up 4 bases; unmatched junction bases: 7. The variable domain in full, with the rest retrieved from reference TRBV18 and TRBJ2-5, is NAGVMQNPRHLVRRRGQEARLRCSPMKGHSHVYWYRQLPEEGLKFMVYLQKENIIDESGMPKERFSAEFPKEGPSILRIQQVVRGDSAAYFCASSRRTSGRAGETQYFGPGTRLLVL.

The CDR3 DNA reads as TGCGCCAGCAGCCAAGAAAACAGGGGAACCACAGATACGCAGTATTTT. This sequence encodes CASSQENRGTTDTQYF. This chain joins TRBV4-1 and TRBJ2-3, with 7 bases matching TRBD1. This CDR3 region has 16 residues. Germline values: CDR1 MGHRA, CDR2 YSYEKL. With 0 bases clipped from V and 2 bases from J, the junction kept 5 bases outside the gene matches.

V is TRBV29-1 and J is TRBJ1-1; D unclear. The germline V gene has CDR1 SQVTM and CDR2 ANQGSEA. This CDR3 comprises 13 residues. The ends were cut back, 4 bases at V and 0 bases at J, with 9 bases in the middle. The DNA for the CDR3 is TGCAGCGTTGTCAGACTCTTGAACACTGAAGCTTTCTTT. It translates to CSVVRLLNTEAFF.

This clone was detected only a few times. V gene TRBV5-1 combines with J gene TRBJ1-2; TRBD1 is a possible D gene (6 bases). Germline lookup yields CDR1 SGHRS and CDR2 YFSETQ. The CDR3 is made up of 15 amino acids. The V gene lost 6 bases and the J gene lost 2 bases, with 17 bases spanning the gap. CDR3 bases: TGCGCCAGCAATCTTATAGGGGGTCAGAACTATGGCTACACCTTC. This encodes CASNLIGGQNYGYTF.

The gene calls are TRBV9 and TRBJ2-3; D is undetermined. V lost 4 bases to trimming and J lost 1 base, with 19 bases between them. This CDR3 comprises 17 residues. Germline assignment: CDR1 SGDLS and CDR2 YYNGEE. Here the CDR3 DNA reads TGTGCCAGCAGCTCTACACCTACCCAACTACGCACAGATACGCAGTATTTT. Translating it yields CASSSTPTQLRTDTQYF. Combining the CDR3 with reference TRBV9 and TRBJ2-3 gives the whole variable domain DSGVTQTPKHLITATGQRVTLRCSPRSGDLSVYWYQQSLDQGLQFLIQYYNGEERAKGNILERFSAQQFPDLHSELNLSSLELGDSALYFCASSSTPTQLRTDTQYFGPGTRLTVL.

DNA of the CDR3: TGTGCCAGCAGCCCACGTCGGTTTCTGGGCGGCTACACCTTC. This gives the protein CASSPRRFLGGYTF. V usage is TRBV28 and J usage is TRBJ1-2, with D hard to call. Per germline, CDR1 MDHEN and CDR2 SYDVKM. V was cut by 6 bases and J by 8 bases, with 19 bases left in between. This CDR3 spans 14 amino acids.

The chain is built from TRBV6-6 and TRBJ1-1; D might be TRBD1 (6 bases). Trimming stripped 2 bases from V and 1 base from J, with 8 bases between. The CDR3 is made up of 14 amino acids. Germline V gene sequence: CDR1 MNHNY, CDR2 SVGAGI (reference sequence). The CDR3 DNA is TGTGCCAGCAGTTACCCGGGACAGAACACTGAAGCTTTCTTT. It specifies CASSYPGQNTEAFF.

The rearrangement uses TRBV10-3 and TRBJ1-2, with no clear D. Trimming removed 0 bases from V and 10 bases from J, with 12 bases in between. This CDR3 has 13 amino acids. Germline V gene lookup returns CDR1 ENHRY and CDR2 SYGVKD. The CDR3 nucleotides are TGTGCCATCAGTGAGTCGACTGTCATTGCCTACACCTTC. It is translated as CAISESTVIAYTF.

The chain recombines TRBV9 with TRBJ1-2; D uncertain. V dropped 4 bases and J dropped 8 bases, with 12 bases sitting between them. Germline assignment: CDR1 SGDLS and CDR2 YYNGEE. The CDR3 has 12 amino acids. The CDR3 sequence: CASSRGGWGYTF. The CDR3 nucleotides are TGTGCCAGCAGCAGAGGAGGCTGGGGCTACACCTTC.